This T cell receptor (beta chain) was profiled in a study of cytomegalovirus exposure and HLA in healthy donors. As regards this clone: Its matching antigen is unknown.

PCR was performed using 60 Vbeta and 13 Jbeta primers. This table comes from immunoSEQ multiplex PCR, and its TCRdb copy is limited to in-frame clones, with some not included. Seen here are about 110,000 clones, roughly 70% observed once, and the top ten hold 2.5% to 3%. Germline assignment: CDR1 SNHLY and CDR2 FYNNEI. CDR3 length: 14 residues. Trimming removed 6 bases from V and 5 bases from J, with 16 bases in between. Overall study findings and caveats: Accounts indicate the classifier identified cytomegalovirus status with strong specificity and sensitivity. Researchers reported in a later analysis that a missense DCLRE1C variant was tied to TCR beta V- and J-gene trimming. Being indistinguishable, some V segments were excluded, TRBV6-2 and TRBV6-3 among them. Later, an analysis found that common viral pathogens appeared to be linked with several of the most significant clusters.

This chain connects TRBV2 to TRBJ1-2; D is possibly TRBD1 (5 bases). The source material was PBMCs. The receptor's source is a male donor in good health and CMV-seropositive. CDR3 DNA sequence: TGTGCCAGCAGAGAAATGGGGGGTGTATATGGCTACACCTTC. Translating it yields CASREMGGVYGYTF.